The clone carrying this T cell receptor (beta chain) was detected once. The sample is drawn from a study of CD8 T cells in Susac syndrome. Random hexamers were used to reverse transcribe an amount of about 0.5 to 1 ug RNA. Across 54 Vbeta and 13 Jbeta, TCR beta CDR3 was amplified with immunoSEQ multiplex PCR. TCRdb reprocessed the immunoSEQ multiplex PCR reads with MiXCR, giving one entry per CDR3 protein. Of 140,000 to 150,000 distinct CDR3 sequences listed, 94% are singletons. TCR beta sequencing covered blood CD8+ and CD4+ T cells. Matched for age and sex, the controls were healthy donors. The CD8+ and CD4+ T cells were isolated magnetically using a negative isolation approach, whereas the TEMRA cells were enriched by FACS. The specimen sequenced was CD4+ T cells from PBMCs. The source of this sequence is a human donor in good health.

In DNA form, the CDR3 reads TGCAGTGCTGCTAACACATTGACTGGGCGTTTGCAGTACTTC. Translation: CSAANTLTGRLQYF. The genes are TRBV20-1 and TRBJ2-7; D gene ambiguous. Trimming took 5 bases from V and 9 from J, leaving 23 bases between them. Germline V gene sequence: CDR1 DFQATT, CDR2 SNEGSKA (reference sequence). This CDR3 is 14 amino acids long.